This T cell receptor beta chain appears in the sequencing data of a study of cytomegalovirus exposure and HLA in healthy donors. The donors were healthy bone marrow donors. It was with 60 Vbeta and 13 Jbeta primers that the PCR ran. Clones were sequenced by immunoSEQ multiplex PCR, and TCRdb holds only the in-frame ones, with some missing. The sample gives about 110,000 clones, 60% to 80% of which show up once; 2% to 3% is in the top ten. A remark on this clone: Its antigen is currently unknown.

The germline CDR1 and CDR2 sequences are SGHKS and YYEKEE (reference sequence). J was trimmed by 4 bases and V by 5 bases; bases with no gene match: 4. The CDR3 runs 15 residues. Study results and limitations: Later analysis associated a missense DCLRE1C variant with TCR beta V- and J-gene trimming.

The specimen was PBMCs. The chain carries TRBV5-5 and TRBJ2-2; 11 bases are shared with TRBD1. This TCR was sampled from a man aged 18 to 30 in good health and CMV-seronegative. The CDR3 reads CASSSDRGLTGELFF. In DNA, the CDR3 is TGTGCCAGCAGTTCGGACAGGGGGCTCACCGGGGAGCTGTTTTTT.